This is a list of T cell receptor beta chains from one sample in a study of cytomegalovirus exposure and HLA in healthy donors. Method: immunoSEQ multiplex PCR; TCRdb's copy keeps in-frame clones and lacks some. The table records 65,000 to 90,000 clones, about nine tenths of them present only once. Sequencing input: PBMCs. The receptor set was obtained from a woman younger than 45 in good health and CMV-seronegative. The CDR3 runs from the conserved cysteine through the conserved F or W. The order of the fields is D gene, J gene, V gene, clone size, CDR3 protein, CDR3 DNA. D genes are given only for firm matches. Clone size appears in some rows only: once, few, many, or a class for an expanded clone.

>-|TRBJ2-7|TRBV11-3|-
CASSLDQGYEQYF
TGTGCCAGCAGCTTAGATCAGGGCTACGAGCAGTACTTC
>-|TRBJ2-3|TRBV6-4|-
CASRAEGPTDTQYF
TGTGCCAGCAGGGCGGAGGGACCCACAGATACGCAGTATTTT
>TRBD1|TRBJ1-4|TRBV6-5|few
CASSYSGTDEKLFF
TGTGCCAGCAGTTACTCCGGGACAGATGAAAAACTGTTTTTT
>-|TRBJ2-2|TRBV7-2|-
CASSLGGPDTGELFF
TGTGCCAGCAGCTTAGGAGGGCCGGACACCGGGGAGCTGTTTTTT
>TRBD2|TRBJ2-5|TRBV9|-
CASSVESSGTETQYF
TGTGCCAGCAGCGTAGAATCTAGCGGGACGGAGACCCAGTACTTC
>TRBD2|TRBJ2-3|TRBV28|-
CASSFPPRLAGGPRDTQYF
TGTGCCAGCAGTTTCCCGCCCAGACTAGCGGGAGGGCCAAGAGATACGCAGTATTTT
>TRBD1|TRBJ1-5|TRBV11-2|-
CASSSFGQGDSNQPQHF
TGTGCCAGCAGCTCCTTCGGACAGGGGGATAGCAATCAGCCCCAGCATTTT
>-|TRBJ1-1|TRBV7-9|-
CASSLVELNTEAFF
TGTGCCAGCAGCTTGGTGGAGTTGAACACTGAAGCTTTCTTT
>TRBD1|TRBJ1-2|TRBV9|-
CASSATGGAGNGYTF
TGTGCCAGCAGCGCCACAGGGGGCGCGGGGAATGGCTACACCTTC
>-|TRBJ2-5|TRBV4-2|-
CASSQGQGRETQYF
TGTGCCAGCAGCCAGGGGCAGGGGAGAGAGACCCAGTACTTC
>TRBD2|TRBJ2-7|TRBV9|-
CASSASTSGGYEQYF
TGTGCCAGCAGCGCTTCGACTAGCGGGGGCTACGAGCAGTACTTC
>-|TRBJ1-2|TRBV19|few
CASSIGGYTNGYTF
TGTGCCAGTAGTATCGGGGGGTACACCAATGGCTACACCTTC
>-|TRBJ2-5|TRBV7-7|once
CASSDQGSEETQYF
TGTGCTAGCAGCGATCAGGGTTCAGAAGAGACCCAGTACTTC
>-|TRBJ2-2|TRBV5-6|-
CASSRSYGSVPGELFF
TGTGCCAGCAGTAGGTCTTACGGGTCGGTGCCCGGGGAGCTGTTTTTT
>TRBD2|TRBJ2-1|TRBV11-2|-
CASSFWTSGVYNEQFF
TGTGCCAGCAGCTTCTGGACTAGCGGAGTCTACAATGAGCAGTTCTTC
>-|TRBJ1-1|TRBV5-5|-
CASSRNTGSTEAFF
TGTGCCAGCAGCCGAAATACGGGGTCTACTGAAGCTTTCTTT
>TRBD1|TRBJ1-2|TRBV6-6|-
CASSTGGYGYTF
TGTGCCAGCAGTACAGGGGGTTATGGCTACACCTTC
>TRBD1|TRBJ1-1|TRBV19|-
CASTPTGMNTEAFF
TGTGCCAGTACCCCGACAGGGATGAACACTGAAGCTTTCTTT
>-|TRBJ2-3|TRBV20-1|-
CSARDGAF
TGCAGTGCTAGAGATGGAGCTTTT
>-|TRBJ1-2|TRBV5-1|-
CASSFSRAEGYTF
TGCGCCAGCAGCTTTTCGAGGGCTGAGGGCTACACCTTC
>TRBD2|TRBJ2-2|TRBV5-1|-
CASSLASGRNGELFF
TGCGCCAGCAGCTTGGCTAGCGGGAGGAACGGGGAGCTGTTTTTT
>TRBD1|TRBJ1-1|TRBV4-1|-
CASSRVPDRAGNTEAFF
TGCGCCAGCAGCCGAGTCCCGGACAGGGCGGGGAACACTGAAGCTTTCTTT
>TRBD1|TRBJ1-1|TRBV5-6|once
CASSRAAGGGRAFF
TGTGCCAGCAGCCGTGCGGCAGGGGGTGGTAGGGCTTTCTTT
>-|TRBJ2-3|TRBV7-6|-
CASSRAGSTDTQYF
TGTGCCAGCAGCAGGGCAGGGTCCACAGATACGCAGTATTTT
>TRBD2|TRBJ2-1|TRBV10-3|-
CAISESPGLAGEGQFF
TGTGCCATCAGTGAGTCGCCGGGACTAGCGGGAGAAGGGCAGTTCTTC
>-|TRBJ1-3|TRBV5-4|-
CASSVGTFSNTIYF
TGTGCCAGCAGCGTGGGGACATTTTCCAACACCATATATTTT
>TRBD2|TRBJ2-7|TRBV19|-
CASSISGLAELHSYEQYF
TGTGCCAGTAGTATATCGGGACTAGCGGAATTACACTCCTACGAGCAGTACTTC
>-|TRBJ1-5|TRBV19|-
CASSTQGRSNQPQHF
TGTGCCAGTAGTACACAGGGTAGGAGCAATCAGCCCCAGCATTTT
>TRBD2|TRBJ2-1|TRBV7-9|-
CASSKGLAGGLAYNEQFF
TGTGCCAGCAGCAAAGGGCTAGCGGGAGGTTTGGCCTACAATGAGCAGTTCTTC
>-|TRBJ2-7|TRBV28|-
CATQEGAYEQYF
TGTGCCACCCAGGAGGGCGCATACGAGCAGTACTTC
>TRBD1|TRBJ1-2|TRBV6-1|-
CASSGVDHYDRAYGYTF
TGTGCCAGCAGTGGCGTGGATCATTACGACAGGGCCTATGGCTACACCTTC
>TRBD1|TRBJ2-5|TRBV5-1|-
CASSFGQGVETQYF
TGCGCCAGCAGCTTCGGACAGGGTGTAGAGACCCAGTACTTC
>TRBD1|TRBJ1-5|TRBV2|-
CASSSLTGGNQPQHF
TGTGCCAGCAGCAGCCTCACAGGGGGCAATCAGCCCCAGCATTTT
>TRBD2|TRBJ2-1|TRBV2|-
CASRGLALYNEQFF
TGTGCCAGCCGCGGACTAGCTTTGTACAATGAGCAGTTCTTC
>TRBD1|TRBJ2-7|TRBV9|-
CASNVTRDRASYEQYF
TGTGCCAGCAACGTAACCCGGGACAGGGCTTCTTACGAGCAGTACTTC
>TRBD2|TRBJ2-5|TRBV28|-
CASSLGLARGETQYF
TGTGCCAGCAGCTTAGGACTAGCTAGGGGAGAGACCCAGTACTTC
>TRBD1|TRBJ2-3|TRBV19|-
CASSQGESTDTQYF
TGTGCCAGTAGTCAGGGGGAAAGCACAGATACGCAGTATTTT
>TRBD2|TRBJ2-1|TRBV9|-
CASSAPGLAGVEQFF
TGTGCCAGCAGCGCTCCGGGACTAGCGGGAGTTGAGCAGTTCTTC
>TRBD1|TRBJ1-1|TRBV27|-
CASSFRQGTNTEAFF
TGTGCCAGCAGTTTCCGACAGGGGACGAACACTGAAGCTTTCTTT
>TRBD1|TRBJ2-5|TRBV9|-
CASSQTGGQETQYF
TGTGCCAGCAGCCAAACAGGGGGCCAAGAGACCCAGTACTTC
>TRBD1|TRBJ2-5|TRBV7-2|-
CASSFALGGQPDAETQYF
TGTGCCAGCAGCTTCGCTTTAGGGGGACAGCCTGACGCGGAGACCCAGTACTTC